This T cell receptor (beta chain) was identified in a study of T cells in women clearing cervical HPV infection. On the study more broadly: Only a few women had HLA typing results available.

Trimming cost V 3 bases and J 4 bases; bases outside gene matches: 7. The CDR3 sequence is 16 residues long. The germline V gene encodes CDR1 SGHTA and CDR2 FQGTGA. This table comes from immunoSEQ multiplex PCR, and its TCRdb copy is limited to in-frame clones, with some not included. The listing records 22,000 or so clones. Study observations and caveats: Controls had more TRBV6-7 (about 0.15%) than cases (roughly 0.11%).

Regarding this clone: Its antigen is still unknown. The read is 3 residues too short to cover the CDR3 end, so that end is filled in from the germline J gene.

Sequencing was performed on blood buffy coat. The receptor comes from a woman between 18 and 75 years old with a cervical HPV16 infection that either progressed to CIN3+ or cleared (not recorded which). The J gene is TRBJ2-2, the V gene TRBV7-3; 8 bases are a match to TRBD2. The CDR3 reads CASSFQTGGGTGELFF. The covered CDR3 bases are TGTGCCAGCAGCTTTCAAACGGGAGGGGGCACCGGGGAG.